One sample yielded the 12 T cell receptor beta chains listed below, sequenced in a study of T cells in Graves' hyperthyroidism and ophthalmopathy. TCR beta CDR3 regions were amplified from RNA transcripts. HTBI primers were the set used in a first-round RT-PCR of the TCR CDR3. In TCRdb, the multiplex PCR reads were re-called with MiXCR into one record per CDR3 protein. The sample records 500,000 to 750,000 distinct CDR3 sequences, 14% being singletons. The specimen sequenced was blood. The receptors originated from a woman under 30 with Graves' ophthalmopathy.

The rearrangement uses TRBV19 and TRBJ2-2, with a weak D call TRBD2 (5 bases). The V end lost 0 bases, the J end lost 7 bases, and 21 bases lay between the germline ends. This CDR3 is 18 amino acids long. Germline loops: CDR1 LNHDA, CDR2 SQIVND (reference sequence). The CDR3 loop is CASSIDLASLSFLGELFF. The CDR3 nucleotides read TGTGCCAGTAGTATAGATCTAGCATCCCTTTCTTTCCTCGGGGAGCTGTTTTTT.

This clonotype appeared a few times. The chain joins TRBV29-1 to TRBJ1-2; D gene ambiguous. CDR1 and CDR2 (germline): SQVTM, ANQGSEA. CDR3 length: 12 amino acids. Trimming left V 3 bases short and J 1 base short, with 6 bases between. The CDR3 bases are TGCAGCGTTGAGGCAGTTAACTATGGCTACACCTTC. Amino acid sequence: CSVEAVNYGYTF.

This clonotype was observed at least ten times. This sequence joins TRBV4-2 and TRBJ1-2; perhaps TRBD1 as D (5 bases). The germline gives CDR1 LGHNA, CDR2 YNFKEQ. CDR3 length: 12 residues. V was pared by 4 bases and J by 6 bases, with 9 bases between. The CDR3 sequence is CASSPGGNGYTF. In nucleotides, the CDR3 is TGTGCCAGCAGCCCGGGGGGGAATGGCTACACCTTC.

The V and J genes are TRBV19 and TRBJ2-3, with 7 bases that match TRBD2. Germline V gene data show CDR1 as LNHDA and CDR2 as SQIVND (reference sequence). The CDR3 length is 18 residues. Trimming cost V 5 bases and J 4 bases; bases outside gene matches: 18. CDR3 nucleotides: TGTGCCAGTAGTGCCCCTGGTGGGGTAGCGGGCGTGGCAGATACGCAGTATTTT. Amino acids: CASSAPGGVAGVADTQYF.

The table lists this clonotype with many counts. The J gene is TRBJ1-1, the V gene TRBV28, with a tentative D call TRBD1 (6 bases). The CDR3 consists of 14 residues. Germline loops: CDR1 MDHEN, CDR2 SYDVKM. V was cut by 5 bases and J by 4 bases, with 14 bases left in between. Written as DNA, the CDR3 is TGTGCCAGCAGTGGCCCAGGGGAGGCCACTGAAGCTTTCTTT. Protein product: CASSGPGEATEAFF.

This clonotype occurred many times. The chain employs TRBV11-2 and TRBJ2-3, with D uncertain. Trimming cost V 0 bases and J 2 bases, with 15 bases left between them. CDR1 SGHAT and CDR2 FQNNGV come from the germline V gene. The CDR3 has 17 amino acids. CDR3 sequence reads: CASSLEVRRHPTDTQYF. The DNA of the CDR3 is TGTGCCAGCAGCTTAGAGGTGCGGCGACATCCCACAGATACGCAGTATTTT.

The V and J genes are TRBV19 and TRBJ1-1; 7 nucleotides align to TRBD1. CDR3 length: 15 residues. CDR1 is LNHDA and CDR2 is SQIVND in the germline V gene (reference sequence). Unmatched junction bases numbered 10, after V lost 5 bases and J lost 4 bases. CDR3 protein: CASSPNTGVGTEAFF. CDR3 sequence (DNA): TGTGCCAGTAGTCCAAATACAGGGGTAGGCACTGAAGCTTTCTTT.

This clonotype was seen repeatedly, ten times or more. This chain links TRBV7-8 with TRBJ1-1; D ambiguous. CDR1 is SGHVS and CDR2 is FQNEAQ in the germline V gene. V lost 4 bases to trimming and J lost 11 bases, with 23 bases between them. This CDR3 is 15 amino acids long. The CDR3 reads CASSSYSSSNSMAFF. DNA of the CDR3: TGTGCCAGCAGCTCATACAGCAGTTCAAACTCCATGGCTTTCTTT.

Many counts were recorded for this clonotype. This chain uses TRBV9 with TRBJ2-3; 7 nucleotides align to TRBD2. After removal of 0 bases from V and 3 bases from J, the junction contained 4 bases not matched to a gene. CDR1 SGDLS and CDR2 YYNGEE come from the germline V gene. The CDR3 loop spans 15 amino acids. CDR3 amino acids: CASSVAAGVTDTQYF. CDR3 in DNA: TGTGCCAGCAGCGTAGCGGCGGGAGTAACAGATACGCAGTATTTT.

This clonotype was seen repeatedly, ten times or more. This rearrangement joins TRBV30 to TRBJ2-7; 7 bases match TRBD1. Germline CDR1 is GTSNPN and CDR2 is SVGIG (reference sequence). The CDR3 runs to 12 residues. V gave up 6 bases and J gave up 3 bases; unmatched junction bases: 5. In DNA, the CDR3 is TGTGCCTGTGGACAGGACGACTACGAGCAGTACTTC. It yields the protein CACGQDDYEQYF.

This clonotype has a count of ten or more. Written as DNA, the CDR3 is TGCAGCGCCCGACTAGCGGAGTCCTACAATGAGCAGTTCTTC. Residues: CSARLAESYNEQFF. V and J are TRBV29-1 and TRBJ2-1; TRBD2 aligns across 9 bases. J lost 1 base, V lost 7 bases, and 5 bases had no gene match. This CDR3 is 14 amino acids long. The germline gives CDR1 SQVTM, CDR2 ANQGSEA.

This clonotype came up many times. The genes are TRBV2 and TRBJ2-2; D uncertain. The V gene's germline CDR1 is SNHLY and CDR2 FYNNEI. This CDR3 spans 14 amino acids. V was pared by 1 base and J by 0 bases, with 3 bases between. In DNA, the CDR3 is TGTGCCAGCAGTGAAGTTGCGAACACCGGGGAGCTGTTTTTT. Translation gives CASSEVANTGELFF.